This record concerns one T cell receptor (beta chain) sequence. What it binds is not known. The sample comes from a study of cytomegalovirus exposure and HLA in healthy donors. Study as a whole: Within the Caucasian-associated ancestry cluster were roughly 81% of the roughly 400 genotyped donors. Study observations and caveats: Clonal expansion, a later analysis showed, was greater in HLA-associated TCR beta chains than in equally common others. For most TCR sequences rarity was the rule, although some public TCRs occurred in many donors.

It was with 60 Vbeta and 13 Jbeta primers that the PCR ran. Data came from immunoSEQ multiplex PCR; TCRdb stores just in-frame clones and leaves some out. Of about 110,000 clones in the sample, 65% to 80% are singletons; the top ten hold over 4%. CDR3 length: 16 residues. Germline V gives CDR1 SGHAT, CDR2 FQNNGV. Trimming took 3 bases from V and 8 from J; bases not matched to a gene: 13. The specimen was PBMCs. The chain carries TRBV11-2 and TRBJ1-2; 9 bases align to TRBD1. The receptor's source is a man aged 25 to 40 in good health and CMV-seropositive. Written as DNA, the CDR3 is TGTGCCAGCAGCTTCGACTGGGACAGGGCAGGGTACGGCTACACCTTC. It is translated as CASSFDWDRAGYGYTF.